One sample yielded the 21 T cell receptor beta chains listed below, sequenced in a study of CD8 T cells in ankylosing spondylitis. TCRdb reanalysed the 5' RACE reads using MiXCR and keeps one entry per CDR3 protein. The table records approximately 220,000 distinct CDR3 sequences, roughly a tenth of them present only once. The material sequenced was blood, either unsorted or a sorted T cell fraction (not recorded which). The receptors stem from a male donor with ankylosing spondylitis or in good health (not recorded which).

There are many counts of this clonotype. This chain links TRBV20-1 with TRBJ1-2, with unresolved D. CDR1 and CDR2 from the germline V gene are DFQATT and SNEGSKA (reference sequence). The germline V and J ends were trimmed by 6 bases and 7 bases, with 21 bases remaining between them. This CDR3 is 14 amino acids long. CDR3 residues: CSALYETAASGYTF. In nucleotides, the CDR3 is TGCAGTGCCCTCTATGAAACGGCAGCCTCTGGCTACACCTTC.

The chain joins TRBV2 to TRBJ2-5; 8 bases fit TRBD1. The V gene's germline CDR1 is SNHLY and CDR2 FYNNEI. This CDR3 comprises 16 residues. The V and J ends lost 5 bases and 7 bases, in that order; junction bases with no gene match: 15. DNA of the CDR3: TGTGCCAGCAGTCAGGTCCCACCCCGGACAGGGACGACCCAGTACTTC. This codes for CASSQVPPRTGTTQYF.

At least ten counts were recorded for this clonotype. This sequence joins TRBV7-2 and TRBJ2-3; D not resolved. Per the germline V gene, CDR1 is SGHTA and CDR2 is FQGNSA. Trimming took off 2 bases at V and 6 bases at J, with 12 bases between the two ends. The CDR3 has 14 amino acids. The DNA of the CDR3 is TGTGCCAGCAGCTTATGGGTACGGGTGGATACGCAGTATTTT. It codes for CASSLWVRVDTQYF.

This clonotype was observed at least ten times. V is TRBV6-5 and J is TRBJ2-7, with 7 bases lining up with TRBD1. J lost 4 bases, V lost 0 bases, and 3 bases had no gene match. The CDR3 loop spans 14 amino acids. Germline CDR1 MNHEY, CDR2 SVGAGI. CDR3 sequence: CASSYSNRGYEQYF. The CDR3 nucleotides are TGTGCCAGCAGTTACTCGAACAGGGGATACGAGCAGTACTTC.

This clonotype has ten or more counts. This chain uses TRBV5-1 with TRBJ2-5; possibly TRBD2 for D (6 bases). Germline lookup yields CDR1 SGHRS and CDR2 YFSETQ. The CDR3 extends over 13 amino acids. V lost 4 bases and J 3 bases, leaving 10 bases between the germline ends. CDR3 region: CASSPGGEETQYF. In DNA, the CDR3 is TGCGCCAGCAGCCCAGGCGGGGAAGAGACCCAGTACTTC.

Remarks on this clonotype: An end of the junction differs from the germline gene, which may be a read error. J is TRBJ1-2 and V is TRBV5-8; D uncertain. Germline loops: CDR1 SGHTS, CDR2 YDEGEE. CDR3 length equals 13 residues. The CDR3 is CASRSERNYGYPF. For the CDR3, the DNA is TGTGCCAGCAGGAGTGAGAGAAACTATGGCTACCCCTTC. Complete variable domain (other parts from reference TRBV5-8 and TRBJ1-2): EAGVTQSPTHLIKTRGQQATLRCSPISGHTSVYWYQQALGLGLQFLLWYDEGEERNRGNFPPRFSGRQFPNYSSELNVNALELEDSALYLCASRSERNYGYPFGSGTRLTVV.

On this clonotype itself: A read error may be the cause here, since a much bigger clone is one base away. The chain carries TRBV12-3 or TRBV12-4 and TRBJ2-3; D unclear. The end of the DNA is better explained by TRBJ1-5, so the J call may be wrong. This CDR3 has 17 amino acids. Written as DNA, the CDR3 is TGTGCCAGCAGTTCCTCACCTAAAGGCCACCACACAGATACGCAGCATTTT. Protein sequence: CASSSSPKGHHTDTQHF.

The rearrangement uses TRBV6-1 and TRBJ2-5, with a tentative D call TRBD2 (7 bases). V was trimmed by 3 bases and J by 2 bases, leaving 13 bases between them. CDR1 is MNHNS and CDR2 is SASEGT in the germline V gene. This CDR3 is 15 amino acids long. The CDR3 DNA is TGTGCCAGCAGTGAGGGAGGGAGGGGGCAAGAGACCCAGTACTTC. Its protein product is CASSEGGRGQETQYF.

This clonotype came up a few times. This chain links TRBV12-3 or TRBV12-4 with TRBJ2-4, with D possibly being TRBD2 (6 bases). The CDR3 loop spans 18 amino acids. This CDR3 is CTFPRSPRRGLAKNIQYF. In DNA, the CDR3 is TGTACCTTCCCAAGGTCCCCCCGGCGGGGTCTAGCCAAAAACATTCAGTACTTC.

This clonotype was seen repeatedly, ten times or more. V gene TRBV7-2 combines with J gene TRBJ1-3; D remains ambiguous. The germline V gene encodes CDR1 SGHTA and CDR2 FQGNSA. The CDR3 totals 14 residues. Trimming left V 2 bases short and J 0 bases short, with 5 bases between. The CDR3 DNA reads TGTGCCAGCAGCTTACAGATCTCTGGAAACACCATATATTTT. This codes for CASSLQISGNTIYF.

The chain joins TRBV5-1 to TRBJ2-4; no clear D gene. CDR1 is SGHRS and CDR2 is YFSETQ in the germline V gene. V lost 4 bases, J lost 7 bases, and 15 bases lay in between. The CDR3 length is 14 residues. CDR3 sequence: CASSGQRADNIQYF. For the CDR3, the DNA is TGCGCCAGCAGCGGGCAGCGCGCGGACAACATTCAGTACTTC.

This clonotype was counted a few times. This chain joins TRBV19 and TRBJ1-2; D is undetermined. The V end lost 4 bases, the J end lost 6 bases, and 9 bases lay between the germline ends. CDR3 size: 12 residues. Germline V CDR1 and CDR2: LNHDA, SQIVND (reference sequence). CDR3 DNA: TGTGCCAGTAGTAACCCTCCTGATGGCTACACCTTC. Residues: CASSNPPDGYTF.

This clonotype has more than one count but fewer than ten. This chain's CDR3 is CAWTPGPDNSPLHF. CDR3 bases: TGTGCCTGGACCCCGGGACCGGATAATTCACCCCTCCACTTT. The chain is built from TRBV30 and TRBJ1-6; possible D gene TRBD1, 5 bases. Deletions cut 4 bases from V and 5 bases from J, with 12 bases between. The CDR3 loop spans 14 amino acids. Germline V lookup: CDR1 GTSNPN, CDR2 SVGIG (reference sequence).

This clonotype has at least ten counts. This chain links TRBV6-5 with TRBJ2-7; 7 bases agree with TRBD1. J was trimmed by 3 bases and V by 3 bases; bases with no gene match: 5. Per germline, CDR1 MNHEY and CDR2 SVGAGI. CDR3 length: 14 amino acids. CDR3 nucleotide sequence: TGTGCCAGCAGTTATGGACAGGTCGACTACGAGCAGTACTTC. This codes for CASSYGQVDYEQYF.

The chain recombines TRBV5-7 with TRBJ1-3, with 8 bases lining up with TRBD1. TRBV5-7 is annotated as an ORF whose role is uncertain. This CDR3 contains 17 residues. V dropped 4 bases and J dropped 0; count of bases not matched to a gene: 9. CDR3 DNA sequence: TGTGCCAGCAGCACCCGACAGGGGAATTACTCTGGAAACACCATATATTTT. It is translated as CASSTRQGNYSGNTIYF.

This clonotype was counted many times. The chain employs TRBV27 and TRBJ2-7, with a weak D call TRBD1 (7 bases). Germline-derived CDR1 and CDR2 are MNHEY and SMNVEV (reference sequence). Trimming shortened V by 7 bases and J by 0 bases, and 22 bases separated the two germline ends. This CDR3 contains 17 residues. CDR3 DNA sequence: TGTGCCAGCACTCGGGATTGGAGGGACAGTAGCTCCTACGAGCAGTACTTC. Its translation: CASTRDWRDSSSYEQYF.

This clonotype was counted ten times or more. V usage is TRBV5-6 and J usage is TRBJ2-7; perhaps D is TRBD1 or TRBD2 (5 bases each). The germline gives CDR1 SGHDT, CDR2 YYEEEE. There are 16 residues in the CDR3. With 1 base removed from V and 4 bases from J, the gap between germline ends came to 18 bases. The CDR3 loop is CASSLFRAGTFYEQYF. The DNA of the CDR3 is TGTGCCAGCAGCTTGTTTCGGGCAGGGACGTTTTACGAGCAGTACTTC.

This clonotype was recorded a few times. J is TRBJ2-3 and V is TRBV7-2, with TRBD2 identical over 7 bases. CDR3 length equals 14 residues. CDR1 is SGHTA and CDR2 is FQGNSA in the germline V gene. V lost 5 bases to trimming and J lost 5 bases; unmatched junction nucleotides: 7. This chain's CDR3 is CASSRSERGDTQYF. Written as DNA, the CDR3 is TGTGCCAGCAGCCGCTCAGAGCGGGGAGATACGCAGTATTTT.

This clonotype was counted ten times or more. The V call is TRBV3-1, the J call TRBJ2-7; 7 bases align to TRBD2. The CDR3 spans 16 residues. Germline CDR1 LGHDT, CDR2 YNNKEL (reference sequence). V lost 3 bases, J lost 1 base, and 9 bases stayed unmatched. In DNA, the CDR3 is TGTGCCAGCAGCCATGGACTTGCGGGGGATTCCTACGAGCAGTACTTC. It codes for CASSHGLAGDSYEQYF.

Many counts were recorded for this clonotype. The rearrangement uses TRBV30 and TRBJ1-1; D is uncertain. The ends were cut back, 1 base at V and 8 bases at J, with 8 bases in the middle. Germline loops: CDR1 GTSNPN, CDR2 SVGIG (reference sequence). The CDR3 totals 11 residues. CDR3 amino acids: CAWSAGREAFF. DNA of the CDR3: TGTGCCTGGAGTGCGGGAAGGGAAGCTTTCTTT. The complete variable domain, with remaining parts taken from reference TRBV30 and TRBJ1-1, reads SQTIHQWPATLVQPVGSPLSLECTVEGTSNPNLYWYRQAAGRGLQLLFYSVGIGQISSEVPQNLSASRPQDRQFILSSKKLLLSDSGFYLCAWSAGREAFFGQGTRLTVV.

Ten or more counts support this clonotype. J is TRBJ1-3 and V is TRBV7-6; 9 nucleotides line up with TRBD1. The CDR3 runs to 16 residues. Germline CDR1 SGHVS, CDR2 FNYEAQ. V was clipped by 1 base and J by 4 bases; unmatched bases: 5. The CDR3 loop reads CASSLGDRAKGNTIYF. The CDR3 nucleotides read TGTGCCAGCAGCTTAGGGGACAGGGCGAAAGGAAACACCATATATTTT.